This T cell receptor (beta chain) was sequenced for a study of cytomegalovirus exposure and HLA in healthy donors. Comments on this clone: The target antigen is unknown.

Amplification used 60 Vbeta primers and 13 Jbeta primers. Sequencing was performed with immunoSEQ multiplex PCR; in TCRdb, only in-frame clones are kept and a portion is missing. Among about 110,000 clones listed, roughly 78% were seen once. CDR1 SGHDN and CDR2 FVKESK come from the germline V gene. Trimming stripped 0 bases from V and 3 bases from J, with 12 bases between. The CDR3 totals 16 residues. Study-level findings and limits: As a later analysis showed, a missense DCLRE1C variant was linked to trimming of TCR beta V- and J-genes.

The receptor comes from a woman aged 40 to 50 in good health and CMV-seronegative. This chain joins TRBV14 and TRBJ2-1, with D perhaps matching TRBD2 (6 bases). The sequencing sample was made of PBMCs. The CDR3 spells CASSQDSGSSYNEQFF. Here the CDR3 DNA reads TGTGCCAGCAGCCAAGATAGCGGCTCTAGCTACAATGAGCAGTTCTTC. Together with reference TRBV14 and TRBJ2-1, the CDR3 gives the full variable domain: EAGVTQFPSHSVIEKGQTVTLRCDPISGHDNLYWYRRVMGKEIKFLLHFVKESKQDESGMPNNRFLAERTGGTYSTLKVQPAELEDSGVYFCASSQDSGSSYNEQFFGPGTRLTVL.